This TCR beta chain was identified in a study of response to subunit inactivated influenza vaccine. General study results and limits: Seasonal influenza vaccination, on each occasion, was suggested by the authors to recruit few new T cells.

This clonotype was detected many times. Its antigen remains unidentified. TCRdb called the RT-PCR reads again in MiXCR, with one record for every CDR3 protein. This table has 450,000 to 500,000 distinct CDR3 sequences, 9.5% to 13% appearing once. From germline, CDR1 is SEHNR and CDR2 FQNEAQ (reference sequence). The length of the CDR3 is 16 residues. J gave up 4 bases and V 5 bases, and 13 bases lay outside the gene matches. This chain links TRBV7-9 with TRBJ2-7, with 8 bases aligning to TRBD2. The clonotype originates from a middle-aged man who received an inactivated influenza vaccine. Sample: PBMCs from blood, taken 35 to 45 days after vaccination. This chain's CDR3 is CASSPPFGRDLYEQYF. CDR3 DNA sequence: TGTGCCAGCAGCCCGCCGTTCGGGAGGGATCTTTACGAGCAGTACTTC.